This T cell receptor (beta chain) came from a study of T-cell memory formation after mild COVID-19. On this clonotype itself: Its target is not known.

5'RACE primed at constant segments yielded TCR alpha and TCR beta cDNA libraries bearing sample barcodes and UMIs. TCRdb independently ran MiXCR on the 5' RACE reads; one entry per CDR3 protein. The table lists roughly 80,000 distinct CDR3 sequences, around 27% of them singletons. Whole-study results and caveats: Memory cells collected pre-infection included some clones that later responded, suggesting cross-reactive memory joined. Confirmation was lacking for SARS-CoV-2 specificity of second-wave clones that peaked on day 37.

The germline V gene has CDR1 MRHNA and CDR2 SNTAGT. V was cut by 3 bases and J by 0 bases, with 7 bases left in between. This CDR3 has 14 residues. This TCR was sampled from a man aged 18 to 30 who had mild COVID-19 (a few samples of this study predate the infection). Cell type and time point are not known. The material sequenced was PBMCs or a T cell subset sorted from them (not recorded which). The V call is TRBV6-4, the J call TRBJ2-3; maybe TRBD1 (5 bases). The CDR3 sequence: CASSEGRSTDTQYF. The CDR3 DNA reads as TGTGCCAGCAGTGAGGGGCGGAGCACAGATACGCAGTATTTT.